This TCR beta chain was documented in a study of cytomegalovirus exposure and HLA in healthy donors. Of note for this clone: The antigen remains unidentified.

Study results and caveats: What was likely a sequencing artifact was a cluster of highly shared sequence variants. Available immune exposure information covered CMV serostatus only. In an earlier analysis, about 90% or about 30%: the productive usage of most TCR beta V segments. Researchers catalogued about 160 TCR beta chains as cytomegalovirus-associated.

PCR involved 60 Vbeta and 13 Jbeta primers. Data came from immunoSEQ multiplex PCR; TCRdb stores just in-frame clones and leaves some out. The sample holds some 110,000 clones; around two thirds are singletons and the top ten take around 8.8%. The sample consisted of PBMCs. The TCR comes from a woman aged 40-49 years in good health and CMV-seropositive.

CDR3 bases: TGTGCCAGCTCACCCTATCTGGACAATCCGGCGGGGTCCGAGCAGTACTTC. Protein: CASSPYLDNPAGSEQYF. V is TRBV18 and J is TRBJ2-7; perhaps TRBD2 as D (6 bases). Germline V lookup: CDR1 KGHSH, CDR2 LQKENI. The CDR3 extends over 17 amino acids. Trimming took off 3 bases at V and 6 bases at J, with 24 bases between the two ends.